This TCR beta chain was identified in a study of T cells in tumors after PD-1 blockade. Study-level background: Patients received pembrolizumab 200 mg every 3 weeks or cemiplimab 350 mg every 2 weeks. Daily vismodegib 150 mg continued in a subset of anti-PD-1-treated patients. On average, peripheral blood gave more than 100,000 TCR templates and tens of thousands of unique clonotypes.

The CDR3 runs 12 residues. CDR1 is MNHEY, CDR2 SMNVEV, per germline (reference sequence). Trimming pared 4 bases from V and 7 bases from J, leaving 10 bases between. The method was immunoSEQ multiplex PCR; TCRdb's version includes in-frame clones alone and lacks a portion of them. This table has 20,000 to 30,000 clones, 80% to 85% appearing once. In its sample, this clone was seen once. Material: PBMCs, obtained after anti-PD-1 treatment. The sequence was collected from a human donor with basal cell carcinoma. The chain recombines TRBV27 with TRBJ2-5, with D possibly TRBD1 on 5 matching bases. CDR3 DNA: TGTGCCAGCAGTTCGACAGTGGGGACCCAGTACTTC. Protein product: CASSSTVGTQYF.